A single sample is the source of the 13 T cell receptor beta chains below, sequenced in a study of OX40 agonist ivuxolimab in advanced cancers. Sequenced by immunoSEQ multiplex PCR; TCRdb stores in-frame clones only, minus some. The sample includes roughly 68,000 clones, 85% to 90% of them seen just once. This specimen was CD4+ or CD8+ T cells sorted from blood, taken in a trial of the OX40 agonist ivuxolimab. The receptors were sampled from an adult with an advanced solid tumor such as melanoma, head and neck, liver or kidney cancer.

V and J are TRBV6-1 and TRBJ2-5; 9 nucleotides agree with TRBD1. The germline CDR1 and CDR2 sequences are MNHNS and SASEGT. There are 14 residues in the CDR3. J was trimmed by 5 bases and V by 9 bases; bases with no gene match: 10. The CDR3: CASSGTGSLETQYF. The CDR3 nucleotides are TGTGCCAGTTCCGGGACAGGGAGTTTGGAGACCCAGTACTTC.

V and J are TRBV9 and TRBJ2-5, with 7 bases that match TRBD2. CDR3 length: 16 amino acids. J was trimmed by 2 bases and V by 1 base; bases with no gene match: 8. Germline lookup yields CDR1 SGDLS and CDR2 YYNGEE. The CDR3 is CASSVYPAGIQETQYF. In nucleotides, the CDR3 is TGTGCCAGCAGCGTATATCCAGCGGGGATACAAGAGACCCAGTACTTC.

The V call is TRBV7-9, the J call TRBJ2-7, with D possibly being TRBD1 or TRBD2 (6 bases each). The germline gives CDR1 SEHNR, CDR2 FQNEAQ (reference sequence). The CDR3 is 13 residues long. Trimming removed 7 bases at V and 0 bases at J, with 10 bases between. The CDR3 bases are TGTGCCAGCAAGGGGGGTAACTCCTACGAGCAGTACTTC. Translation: CASKGGNSYEQYF.

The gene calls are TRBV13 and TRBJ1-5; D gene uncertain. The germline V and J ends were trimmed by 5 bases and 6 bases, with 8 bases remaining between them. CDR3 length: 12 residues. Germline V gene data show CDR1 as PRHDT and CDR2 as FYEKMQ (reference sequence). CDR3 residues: CASSNRTQPQHF. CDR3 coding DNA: TGTGCCAGCAGCAATCGGACTCAGCCCCAGCATTTT.

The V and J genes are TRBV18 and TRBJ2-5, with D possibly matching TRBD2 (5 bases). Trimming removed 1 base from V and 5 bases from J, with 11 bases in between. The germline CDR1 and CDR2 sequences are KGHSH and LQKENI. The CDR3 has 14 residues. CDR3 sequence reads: CASSPQIRGETQYF. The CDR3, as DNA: TGTGCCAGCTCACCACAGATCCGCGGGGAGACCCAGTACTTC.

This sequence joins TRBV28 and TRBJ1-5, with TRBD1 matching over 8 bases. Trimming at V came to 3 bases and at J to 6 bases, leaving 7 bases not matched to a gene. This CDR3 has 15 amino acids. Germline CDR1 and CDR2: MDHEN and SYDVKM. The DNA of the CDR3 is TGTGCCAGCAGTTTTGAGACAGGGGTAACTCAGCCCCAGCATTTT. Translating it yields CASSFETGVTQPQHF. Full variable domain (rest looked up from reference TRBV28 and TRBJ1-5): DVKVTQSSRYLVKRTGEKVFLECVQDMDHENMFWYRQDPGLGLRLIYFSYDVKMKEKGDIPEGYSVSREKKERFSLILESASTNQTSMYLCASSFETGVTQPQHFGDGTRLSIL.

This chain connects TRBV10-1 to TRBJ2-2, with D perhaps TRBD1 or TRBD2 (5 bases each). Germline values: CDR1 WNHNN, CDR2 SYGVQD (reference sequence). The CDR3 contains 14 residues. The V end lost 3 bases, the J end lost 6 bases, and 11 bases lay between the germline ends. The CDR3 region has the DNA TGCGCCAGCAGTGATAGGTTGGGGGCCGGGGAGCTGTTTTTT. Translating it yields CASSDRLGAGELFF.

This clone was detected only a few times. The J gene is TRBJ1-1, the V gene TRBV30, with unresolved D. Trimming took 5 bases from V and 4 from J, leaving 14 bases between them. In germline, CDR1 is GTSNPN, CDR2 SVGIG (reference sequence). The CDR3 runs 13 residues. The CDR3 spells CAWDTVAGTEAFF. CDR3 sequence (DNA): TGTGCCTGGGACACAGTGGCGGGCACTGAAGCTTTCTTT.

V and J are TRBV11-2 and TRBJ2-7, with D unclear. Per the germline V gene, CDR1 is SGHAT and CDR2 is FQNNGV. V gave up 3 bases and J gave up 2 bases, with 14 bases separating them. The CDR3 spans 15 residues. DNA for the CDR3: TGTGCCAGCAGCTTTGTTGCGGACGTAGCCTACGAGCAGTACTTC. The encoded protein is CASSFVADVAYEQYF.

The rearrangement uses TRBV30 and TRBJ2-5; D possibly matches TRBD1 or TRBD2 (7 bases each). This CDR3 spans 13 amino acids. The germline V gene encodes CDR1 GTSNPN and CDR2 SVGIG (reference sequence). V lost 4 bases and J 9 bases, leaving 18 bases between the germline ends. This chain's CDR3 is CAWKPGGGLAQYF. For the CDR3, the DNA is TGTGCCTGGAAACCAGGGGGAGGGCTGGCCCAGTACTTC.

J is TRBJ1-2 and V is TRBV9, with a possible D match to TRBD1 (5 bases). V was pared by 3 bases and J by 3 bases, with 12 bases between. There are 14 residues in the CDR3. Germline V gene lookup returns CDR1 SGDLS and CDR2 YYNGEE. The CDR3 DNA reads TGTGCCAGCAGCGGGAACAGGCTATACTATGGCTACACCTTC. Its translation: CASSGNRLYYGYTF.

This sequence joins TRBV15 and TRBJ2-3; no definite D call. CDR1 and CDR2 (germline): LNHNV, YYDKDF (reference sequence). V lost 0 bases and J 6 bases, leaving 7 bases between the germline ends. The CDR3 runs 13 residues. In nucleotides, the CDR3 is TGTGCCACCAGCAGAGATTTGCCTGATACGCAGTATTTT. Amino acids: CATSRDLPDTQYF.

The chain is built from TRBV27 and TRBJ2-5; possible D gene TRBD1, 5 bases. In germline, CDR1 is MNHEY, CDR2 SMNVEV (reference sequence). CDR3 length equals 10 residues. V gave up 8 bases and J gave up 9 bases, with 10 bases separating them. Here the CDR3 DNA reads TGTGCCAGCGGCCAGGGCCCCCAGTACTTC. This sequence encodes CASGQGPQYF.